This T cell receptor beta chain was profiled in a study of regulatory T cells in long-lasting Graves disease. This clonotype was observed at least ten times. Its matching antigen is unknown. V was shortened by 8 bases and J by 4 bases, with 11 bases between the two germline ends. Germline CDR1 MNHEY, CDR2 SVGEGT. The CDR3 loop spans 12 amino acids. General study results and limits: A greater number of public clonotypes (2,741) was shared by persistent patients than by new patients (roughly 880). Persistent Graves' cases showed lower TCR diversity than newly diagnosed cases. TRBV28, TRBJ1-2 and TRBJ2-5 were segments that persistent disease favored.

iRepertoire HTBI primers and Arm-PCR of CDR3 regions built TCR beta libraries. TCRdb fed the multiplex PCR reads into MiXCR, producing one record per CDR3 protein. The sample consists of about 380,000 distinct CDR3 sequences, about 16% of them appearing once. This sample's time point: newly diagnosed GD, antithyroid drugs for less than 3 months. TCR sequences were obtained from RNA taken from PBMCs. American Thyroid Association guidelines defined how Graves' disease was diagnosed. The V and J genes are TRBV6-2 or TRBV6-3 and TRBJ1-1; tentatively, D is TRBD1 (5 bases). Sequenced here: peripheral blood mononuclear cells (PBMCs), sampled at new diagnosis, from a patient treated with antithyroid drugs. The receptor was isolated from a female donor with Graves disease. The chain's CDR3 is CASREGTTEAFF. The CDR3 DNA reads TGTGCCAGCCGCGAGGGGACCACTGAAGCTTTCTTT.